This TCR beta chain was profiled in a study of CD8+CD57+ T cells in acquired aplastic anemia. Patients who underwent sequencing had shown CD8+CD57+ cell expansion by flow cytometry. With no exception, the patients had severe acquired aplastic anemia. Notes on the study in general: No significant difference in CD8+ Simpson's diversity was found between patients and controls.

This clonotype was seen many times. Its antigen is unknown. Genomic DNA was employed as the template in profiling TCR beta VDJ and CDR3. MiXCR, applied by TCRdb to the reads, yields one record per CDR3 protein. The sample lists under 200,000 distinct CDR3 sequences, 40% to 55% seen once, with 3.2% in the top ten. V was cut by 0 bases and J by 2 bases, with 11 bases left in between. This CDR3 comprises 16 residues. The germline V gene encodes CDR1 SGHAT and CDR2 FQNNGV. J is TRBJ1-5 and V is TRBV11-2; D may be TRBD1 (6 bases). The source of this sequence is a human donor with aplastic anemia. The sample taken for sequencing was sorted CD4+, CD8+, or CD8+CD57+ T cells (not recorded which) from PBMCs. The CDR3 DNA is TGTGCCAGCAGCTTAGAACAGGGAAGAGGCAATCAGCCCCAGCATTTT. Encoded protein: CASSLEQGRGNQPQHF.